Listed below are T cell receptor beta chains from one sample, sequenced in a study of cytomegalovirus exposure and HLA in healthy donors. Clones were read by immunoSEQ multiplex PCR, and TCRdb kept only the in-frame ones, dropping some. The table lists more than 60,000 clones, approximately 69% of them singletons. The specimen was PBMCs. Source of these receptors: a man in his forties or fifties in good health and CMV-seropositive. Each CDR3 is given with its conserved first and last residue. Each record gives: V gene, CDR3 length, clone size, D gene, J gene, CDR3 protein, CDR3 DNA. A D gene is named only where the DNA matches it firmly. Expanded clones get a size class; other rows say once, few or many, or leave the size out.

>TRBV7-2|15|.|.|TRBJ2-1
CASSFLSAGRGEQFF
TGTGCCAGCAGCTTCCTCTCAGCGGGCCGCGGTGAGCAGTTCTTC
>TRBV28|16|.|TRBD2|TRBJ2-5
CASTFGLAGAQETQYF
TGTGCCAGCACCTTCGGACTAGCGGGAGCACAAGAGACCCAGTACTTC
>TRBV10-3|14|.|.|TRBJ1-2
CAISESESSRVYTF
TGTGCCATCAGTGAGTCAGAGAGTTCCCGAGTCTACACCTTC
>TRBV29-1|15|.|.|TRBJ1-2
CSVRDRQGSFYGYTF
TGCAGCGTCCGGGATCGGCAGGGGTCTTTCTATGGCTACACCTTC
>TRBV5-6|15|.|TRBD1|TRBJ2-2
CASSPDRGFTGELFF
TGTGCCAGCAGCCCGGACAGGGGATTCACCGGGGAGCTGTTTTTT
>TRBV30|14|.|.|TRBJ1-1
CAWSAVQGWTEAFF
TGTGCCTGGAGTGCAGTTCAGGGTTGGACTGAAGCTTTCTTT
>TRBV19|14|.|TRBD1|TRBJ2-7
CASSSTGTGHEQYF
TGTGCCAGTAGTTCAACCGGGACAGGGCACGAGCAGTACTTC
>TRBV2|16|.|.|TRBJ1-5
CASSGPGAGVNQPQHF
TGTGCCAGCAGTGGTCCGGGGGCGGGGGTCAATCAGCCCCAGCATTTT
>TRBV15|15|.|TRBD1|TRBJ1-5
CATGVETGKNQPQHF
TGTGCCACCGGGGTCGAGACAGGGAAGAATCAGCCCCAGCATTTT
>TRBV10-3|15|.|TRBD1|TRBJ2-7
CAISDSTGSSYEQYF
TGTGCCATCAGTGATTCGACAGGGAGCTCCTACGAGCAGTACTTC
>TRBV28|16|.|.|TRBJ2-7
CASSFLISGDFYEQYF
TGTGCCAGCAGTTTTTTAATTTCCGGAGATTTCTACGAGCAGTACTTC
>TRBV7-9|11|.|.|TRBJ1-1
CASSFDTEAFF
TGTGCCAGCAGCTTCGACACTGAAGCTTTCTTT
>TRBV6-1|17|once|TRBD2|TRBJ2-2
CASSELLAGGLTGELFF
TGTGCCAGCAGTGAATTGCTAGCGGGGGGTTTAACCGGGGAGCTGTTTTTT
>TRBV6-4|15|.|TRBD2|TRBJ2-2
CASSEVAGVAGELFF
TGTGCCAGCAGTGAGGTAGCGGGAGTAGCCGGGGAGCTGTTTTTT
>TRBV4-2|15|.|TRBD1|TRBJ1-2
CASSQALDRVFGYTF
TGTGCCAGCAGCCAAGCTCTGGACAGGGTATTTGGCTACACCTTC
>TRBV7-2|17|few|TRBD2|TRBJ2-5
CASSLGLSGGRLETQYF
TGTGCCAGCAGCTTAGGGCTCTCGGGGGGGCGCTTAGAGACCCAGTACTTC
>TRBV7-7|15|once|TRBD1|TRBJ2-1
CASSLAGTGDNEQFF
TGTGCCAGCAGCTTAGCTGGGACAGGTGACAATGAGCAGTTCTTC
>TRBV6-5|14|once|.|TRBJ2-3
CASSYYGPTDTQYF
TGTGCCAGCAGTTACTACGGTCCAACAGATACGCAGTATTTT
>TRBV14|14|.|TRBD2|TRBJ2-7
CASSLRLAGYEQYF
TGTGCCAGCAGCCTACGGCTAGCGGGCTACGAGCAGTACTTC
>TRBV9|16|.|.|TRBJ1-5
CASSPRAGDSNQPQHF
TGTGCCAGCAGCCCCCGAGCCGGGGATAGCAATCAGCCCCAGCATTTT
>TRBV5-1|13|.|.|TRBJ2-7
CASSTGQIYEQYF
TGCGCCAGCAGCACCGGACAGATTTACGAGCAGTACTTC
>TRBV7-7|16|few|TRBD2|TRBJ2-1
CASSPSTSGRGDEQFF
TGTGCCAGCAGCCCTAGTACTAGCGGGAGGGGCGATGAGCAGTTCTTC
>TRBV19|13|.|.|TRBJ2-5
CASSIGGPETQYF
TGTGCCAGTAGTATAGGGGGGCCAGAGACCCAGTACTTC
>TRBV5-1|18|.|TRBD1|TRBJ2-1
CASSLVRGGAGSGNEQFF
TGCGCCAGCAGCTTGGTAAGAGGGGGCGCAGGGTCCGGCAATGAGCAGTTCTTC
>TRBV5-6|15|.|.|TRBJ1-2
CASSLEWTPARGYTF
TGTGCCAGCAGCTTGGAGTGGACTCCCGCACGTGGCTACACCTTC
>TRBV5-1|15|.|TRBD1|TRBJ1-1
CASNPTDRGRAEAFF
TGCGCCAGCAACCCGACAGACAGGGGTCGGGCTGAAGCTTTCTTT
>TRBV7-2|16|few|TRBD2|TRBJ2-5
CASSLASGGAQETQYF
TGTGCCAGCAGCTTAGCGAGCGGGGGGGCCCAAGAGACCCAGTACTTC
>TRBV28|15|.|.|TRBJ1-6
CASSLRFGGDSPLHF
TGTGCCAGCAGTTTAAGGTTCGGGGGGGATTCACCCCTCCACTTT
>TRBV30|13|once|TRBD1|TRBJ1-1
CAWSGQGGTEAFF
TGTGCCTGGAGTGGACAGGGGGGCACTGAAGCTTTCTTT
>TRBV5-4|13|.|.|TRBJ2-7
CASRLFGRVEQYF
TGTGCCAGCAGACTCTTCGGGCGGGTCGAGCAGTACTTC
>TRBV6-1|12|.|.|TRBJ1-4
CARYSTNEKLFF
TGTGCCAGATACTCAACTAATGAAAAACTGTTTTTT
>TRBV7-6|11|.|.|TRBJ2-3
CASSLTDTQYF
TGTGCCAGCAGCCTCACAGATACGCAGTATTTT
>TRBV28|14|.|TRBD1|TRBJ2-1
CASSLGTARNEQFF
TGTGCCAGCAGTTTAGGGACAGCGAGGAATGAGCAGTTCTTC
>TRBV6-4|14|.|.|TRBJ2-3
CASSAQYRARTQYF
TGTGCCAGCAGTGCCCAATACAGGGCTCGTACGCAGTATTTT
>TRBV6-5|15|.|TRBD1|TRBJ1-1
CASSSSDRRNTEAFF
TGTGCCAGCAGTTCCTCGGACAGGAGGAACACTGAAGCTTTCTTT